Given below is one T cell receptor (beta chain) in context. What this receptor recognizes is not known. No qualities accompany the bases; no much larger clone lies one base away. Collaborating institutions collected whole blood in K2EDTA tubes following their own protocols. For TCRbeta analysis, collaborators shipped samples in one of three forms: frozen whole blood, isolated PBMCs, or DNA extracted from either of those sample types. The data belong to a study of blood T cell repertoires in COVID-19 (dated by TCRdb to the early 2020s). About the study as a whole: Collaborator samples came from the United States, Italy and Spain and covered acute and convalescent phases of COVID-19. The prospective study material was composed of cDNA or gDNA derived from T cells, B-cell-depleted T cells, or PBMCs. Deeply sampled blood TCRbeta repertoires from subjects exposed to, actively infected with, or recovered from COVID-19 were included in the dataset. A freely available public database, intended as a resource for researchers studying the immune response to SARS-CoV-2, is where the repertoires were released. Samples came from the ongoing ImmuneRACE study (first 160 participants) plus 1,254 subjects from 6 global collaborators. Nearly every sample came with metadata listing a de-identified subject ID, COVID-19 status, age in years and sex. HLA class I and class II types, where available, came from metadata supplied by the sample provider rather than from assay-based typing.

Broad study findings and their caveats: The quantity of clinical and demographic metadata differed by source and by participant and was supplied without curation.

CDR1 is given as MNHEY and CDR2 as SMNVEV, both from the germline V gene (reference sequence). The CDR3, cysteine through phenylalanine, is 17 amino acids long. Just CDR3 DNA is preserved here, 51 bases in frame from base 1. From V the trimming removes 0 bases and from J it removes 3 bases, while the gene matches leave 5 bases of the junction unaccounted for. TCRbeta CDR3 regions were amplified from genomic DNA using the immunoSEQ Assay, a bias-controlled multiplex PCR. The paper's processing steps were these. Within the assay, amplification of reference gene primers was used to estimate how many nucleated cells each sample contained. To quantify the absolute abundance of each unique TCRbeta CDR3 rearrangement, sequence reads were collapsed and filtered. For each sample, productive Simpson clonality was calculated as the square root of Simpson's diversity index over productive rearrangements. TCRdb's version of the immuneACCESS table is confined to in-frame rearrangements and falls short of the full clone set. An unresolved V gene accounts for under half of the shortfall where checked; the remainder is of unknown origin. V, J and clone size reflect that table, while D and trimming were determined from the DNA. The sample profile shows 30,000 or so clones; around 92% of them were found once. Of the sample, around 3.5% falls within the top ten clones.

Sequencing used peripheral blood. This TCR was recovered from a human donor in a cohort sampled during active COVID-19. The V gene is TRBV27 and the J gene is TRBJ2-2; 9 nucleotides in the junction match TRBD1. The CDR3 protein: CASSLSPWTGDTGELFF. The nucleotide sequence is given as TGTGCCAGCAGTTTATCGCCCTGGACAGGGGACACCGGGGAGCTGTTTTTT.